Each of the 5 T cell receptor beta chains below was sequenced from the same sample in a study of T cell responses to AZD1222 COVID-19 vaccine. Only in-frame clones appear in the TCRdb table, and some are missing; sequencing was by immunoSEQ multiplex PCR. Of approximately 140,000 clones listed, more than 80% were seen once; the top ten hold roughly 3.2%. The sample consisted of peripheral blood, taken 28 days after the second AZD1222 dose. Receptors originate from an adult who received the AZD1222 COVID-19 vaccine.

This clone was detected a few times. J is TRBJ2-2 and V is TRBV6-4, with TRBD2 matching over 13 bases. Germline V CDR1 and CDR2: MRHNA, SNTAGT. The V gene end was trimmed by 5 bases and the J gene end by 3 bases; junction bases not matched to a gene: 3. The CDR3 runs to 16 residues. The CDR3 DNA reads as TGTGCCAGCAGTCTAGGACTAGCGGGAGACACCGGGGAGCTGTTTTTT. Its translation is CASSLGLAGDTGELFF.

The rearrangement links TRBV5-1 to TRBJ1-6; TRBD1 agrees at 10 bases. This CDR3 is built from 19 residues. Trimming cost V 1 base and J 10 bases; bases outside gene matches: 17. Germline CDR1 SGHRS, CDR2 YFSETQ. The CDR3 sequence: CASSLPRTGQGRRFSPLHF. The DNA for the CDR3 is TGCGCCAGCAGCTTGCCCCGGACGGGACAGGGGAGAAGGTTCTCACCCCTCCACTTT.

This chain uses TRBV18 with TRBJ2-3; D assignment may be TRBD1 or TRBD2 (5 bases each). CDR3 length equals 14 residues. Germline-derived CDR1 and CDR2 are KGHSH and LQKENI. Between the trimmed V and J ends, which lost 2 bases and 4 bases, there was a span of 10 bases. CDR3 amino acids: CASSPEGLADTQYF. The CDR3 DNA is TGTGCCAGCTCACCAGAGGGGCTGGCAGATACGCAGTATTTT.

CDR3 nucleotides: TGCAGCGTTTGGGGTAACTATGGCTACACCTTC. The encoded protein is CSVWGNYGYTF. The V call is TRBV29-1, the J call TRBJ1-2; D is ambiguous. Germline V gene lookup returns CDR1 SQVTM and CDR2 ANQGSEA. V lost 5 bases and J 1 base, leaving 5 bases between the germline ends. The CDR3 sequence is 11 residues long.

The chain has TRBV27 and TRBJ2-2; D gene unclear. Trimming stripped 2 bases from V and 4 bases from J, with 8 bases between. The CDR3 runs 14 residues. The germline V gene encodes CDR1 MNHEY and CDR2 SMNVEV (reference sequence). CDR3 nucleotide sequence: TGTGCCAGCAGTTTAGAGCCGGCCACCGGGGAGCTGTTTTTT. Its protein is CASSLEPATGELFF.